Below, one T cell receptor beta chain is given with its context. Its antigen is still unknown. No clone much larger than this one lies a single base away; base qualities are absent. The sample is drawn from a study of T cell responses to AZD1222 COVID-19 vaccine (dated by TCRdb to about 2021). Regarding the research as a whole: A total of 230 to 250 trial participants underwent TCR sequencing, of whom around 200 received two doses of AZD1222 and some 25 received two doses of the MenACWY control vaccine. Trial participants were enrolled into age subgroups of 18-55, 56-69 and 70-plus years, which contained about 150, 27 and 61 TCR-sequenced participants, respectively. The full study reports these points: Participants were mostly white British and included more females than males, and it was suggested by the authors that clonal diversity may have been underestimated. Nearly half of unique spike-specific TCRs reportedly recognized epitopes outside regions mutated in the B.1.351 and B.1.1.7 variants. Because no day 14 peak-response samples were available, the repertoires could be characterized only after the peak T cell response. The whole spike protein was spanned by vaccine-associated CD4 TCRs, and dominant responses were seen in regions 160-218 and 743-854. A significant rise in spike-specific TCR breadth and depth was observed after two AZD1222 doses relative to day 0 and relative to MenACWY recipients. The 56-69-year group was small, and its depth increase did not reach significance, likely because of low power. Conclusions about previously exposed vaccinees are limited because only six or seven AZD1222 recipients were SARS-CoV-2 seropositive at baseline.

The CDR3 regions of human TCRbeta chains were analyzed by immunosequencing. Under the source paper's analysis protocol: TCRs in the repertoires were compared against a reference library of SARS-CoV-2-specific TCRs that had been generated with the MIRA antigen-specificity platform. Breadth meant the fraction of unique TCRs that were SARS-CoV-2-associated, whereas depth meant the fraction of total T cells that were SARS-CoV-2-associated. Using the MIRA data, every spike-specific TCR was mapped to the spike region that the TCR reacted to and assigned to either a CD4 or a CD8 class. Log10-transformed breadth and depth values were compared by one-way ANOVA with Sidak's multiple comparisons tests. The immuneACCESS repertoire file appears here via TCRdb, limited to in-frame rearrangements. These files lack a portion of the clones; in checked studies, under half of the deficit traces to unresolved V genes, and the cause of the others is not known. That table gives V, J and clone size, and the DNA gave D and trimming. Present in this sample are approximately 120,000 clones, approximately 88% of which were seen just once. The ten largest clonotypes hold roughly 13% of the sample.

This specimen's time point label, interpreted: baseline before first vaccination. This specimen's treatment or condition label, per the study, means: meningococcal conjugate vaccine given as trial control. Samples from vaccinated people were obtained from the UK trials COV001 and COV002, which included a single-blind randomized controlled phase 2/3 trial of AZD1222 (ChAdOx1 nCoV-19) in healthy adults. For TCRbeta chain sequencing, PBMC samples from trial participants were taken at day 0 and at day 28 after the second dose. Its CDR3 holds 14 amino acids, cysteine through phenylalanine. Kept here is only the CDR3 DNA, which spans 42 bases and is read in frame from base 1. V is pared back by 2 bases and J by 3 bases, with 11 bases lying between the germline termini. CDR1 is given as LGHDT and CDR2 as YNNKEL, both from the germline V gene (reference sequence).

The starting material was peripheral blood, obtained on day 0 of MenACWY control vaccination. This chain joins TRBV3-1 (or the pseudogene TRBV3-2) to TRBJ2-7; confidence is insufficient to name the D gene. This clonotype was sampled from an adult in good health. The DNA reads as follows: TGTGCCAGCAGCCAATGGAGCCGGAGCTACGAGCAGTACTTC. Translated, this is CASSQWSRSYEQYF.